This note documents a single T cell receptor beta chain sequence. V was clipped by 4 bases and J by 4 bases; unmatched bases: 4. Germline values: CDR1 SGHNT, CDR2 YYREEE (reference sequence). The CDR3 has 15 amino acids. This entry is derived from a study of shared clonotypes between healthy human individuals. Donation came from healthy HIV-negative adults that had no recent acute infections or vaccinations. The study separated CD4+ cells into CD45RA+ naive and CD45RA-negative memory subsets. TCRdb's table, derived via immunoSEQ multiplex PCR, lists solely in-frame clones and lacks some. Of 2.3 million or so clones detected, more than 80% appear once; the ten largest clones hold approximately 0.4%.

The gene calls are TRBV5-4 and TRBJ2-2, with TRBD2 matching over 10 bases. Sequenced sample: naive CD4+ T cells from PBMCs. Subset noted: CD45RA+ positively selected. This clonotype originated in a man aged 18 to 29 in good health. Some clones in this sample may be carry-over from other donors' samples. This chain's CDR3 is CASSVSGRGTGELFF. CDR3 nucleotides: TGTGCCAGCAGCGTAAGCGGGAGGGGCACCGGGGAGCTGTTTTTT. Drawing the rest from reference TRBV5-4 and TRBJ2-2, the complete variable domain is ETGVTQSPTHLIKTRGQQVTLRCSSQSGHNTVSWYQQALGQGPQFIFQYYREEENGRGNFPPRFSGLQFPNYSSELNVNALELDDSALYLCASSVSGRGTGELFFGEGSRLTVL.